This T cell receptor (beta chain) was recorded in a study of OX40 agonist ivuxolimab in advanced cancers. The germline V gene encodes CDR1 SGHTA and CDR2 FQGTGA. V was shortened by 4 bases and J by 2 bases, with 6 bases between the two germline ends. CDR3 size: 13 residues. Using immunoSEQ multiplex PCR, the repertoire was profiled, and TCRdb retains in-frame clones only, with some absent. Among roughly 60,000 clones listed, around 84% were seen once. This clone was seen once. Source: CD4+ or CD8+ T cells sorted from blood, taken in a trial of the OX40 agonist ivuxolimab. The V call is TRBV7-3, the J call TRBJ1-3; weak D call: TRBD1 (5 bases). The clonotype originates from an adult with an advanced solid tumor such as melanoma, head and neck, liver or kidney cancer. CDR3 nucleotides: TGTGCCAGCAGCTCGGGGCCTGGAAACACCATATATTTT. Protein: CASSSGPGNTIYF.